This T cell receptor (beta chain) is drawn from a study of regulatory T cells in long-lasting Graves disease. The overall study: The criterion for persistent Graves' disease was over 5 years of antithyroid drugs with positive TSH receptor antibodies.

In building TCR beta libraries, iRepertoire HTBI primers were used together with Arm-PCR of CDR3 regions. TCRdb redid the calling of the multiplex PCR reads with MiXCR, one entry per CDR3 protein. The sample contains roughly 500,000 distinct CDR3 sequences, 20% of which appear only once. Time point here: persistent/refractory GD, antithyroid drugs over 5 years with positive TRAb. The TCR library was made from RNA extracted from PBMCs. With 7 bases removed from V and 5 bases from J, the gap between germline ends came to 17 bases. Germline values: CDR1 GTSNPN, CDR2 SVGIG (reference sequence). CDR3 length equals 13 residues.

The gene calls are TRBV30 and TRBJ1-2; D is perhaps TRBD1 (5 bases). The sequencing used peripheral blood mononuclear cells (PBMCs), collected when the disease was refractory, from a patient treated with antithyroid drugs. The receptor comes from a female donor with Graves disease. The CDR3 DNA reads TGTGCCTCTGCGGACGGGGACTTTTATGGCTACACCTTC. Protein: CASADGDFYGYTF. Filled out from reference TRBV30 and TRBJ1-2, the complete variable domain reads SQTIHQWPATLVQPVGSPLSLECTVEGTSNPNLYWYRQAAGRGLQLLFYSVGIGQISSEVPQNLSASRPQDRQFILSSKKLLLSDSGFYLCASADGDFYGYTFGSGTRLTVV.